This record concerns one T cell receptor (beta chain) sequence. The CDR3 is 18 amino acids. CDR1 is SGHRS, CDR2 YFSETQ, per germline. The J segment lost 0 bases and the V segment lost 2 bases, leaving 12 bases of the junction unmatched. This entry is derived from a study of T cell changes during pregnancy in multiple sclerosis. The data were produced by immunoSEQ multiplex PCR, yet TCRdb's version contains in-frame clones alone and is incomplete. The repertoire includes approximately 40,000 clones, approximately 90% of them detected once, and roughly 0.5% sits in the top ten. The chain joins TRBV5-1 to TRBJ1-2, with 8 bases fitting TRBD1. The sequence derives from a female donor with multiple sclerosis, enrolled in a pregnancy study. The material was CD4+ T cells from peripheral blood mononuclear cells, obtained in the first trimester of pregnancy. This chain's CDR3 is CASSLGQGNFVPNYGYTF. CDR3 DNA sequence: TGCGCCAGCAGCTTAGGACAGGGTAATTTCGTACCTAACTATGGCTACACCTTC.